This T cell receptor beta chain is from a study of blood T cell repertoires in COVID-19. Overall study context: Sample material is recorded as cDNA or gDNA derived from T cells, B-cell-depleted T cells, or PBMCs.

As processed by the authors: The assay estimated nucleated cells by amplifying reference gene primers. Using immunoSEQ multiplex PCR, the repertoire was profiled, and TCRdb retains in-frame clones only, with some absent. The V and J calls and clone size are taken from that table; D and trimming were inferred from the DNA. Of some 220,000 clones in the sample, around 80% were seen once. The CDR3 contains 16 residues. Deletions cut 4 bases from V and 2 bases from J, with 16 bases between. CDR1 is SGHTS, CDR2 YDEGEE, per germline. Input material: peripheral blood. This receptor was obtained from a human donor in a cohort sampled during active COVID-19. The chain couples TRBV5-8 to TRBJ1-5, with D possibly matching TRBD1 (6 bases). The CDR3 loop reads CASSQGQLIGNQPQHF. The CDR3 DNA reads TGTGCCAGCAGCCAAGGACAGTTGATAGGCAATCAGCCCCAGCATTTT.